This T cell receptor beta chain was sequenced during a study of blood T cell repertoires in COVID-19. Study as a whole: T cells, B-cell-depleted T cells, or PBMCs provided the cDNA or gDNA that served as material.

In its sample, this clone was seen a few times. The CDR3 is 15 residues long. The ends lost 2 bases at V and 9 bases at J; junction bases unmatched: 7. Germline V gene data show CDR1 as SGDLS and CDR2 as YYNGEE. Original analysis: Cell counts per sample came from amplifying reference gene primers. Repertoires were generated with immunoSEQ multiplex PCR, while TCRdb's copy carries only in-frame clones and drops some. V and J calls and clone size come straight from that table; D and trimming were deduced from the DNA. Counted here are approximately 15,000 clones, roughly 75% occurring once; the ten biggest clones make up about 20%.

The sequencing sample was made of peripheral blood. This receptor was obtained from a boy under 10 years old with active or convalescent COVID-19. The gene calls are TRBV9 and TRBJ1-6; 8 positions match TRBD1. The CDR3 region has the DNA TGTGCCAGCAGCGTCGGGACAGGCGGGAGTTCACCCCTCCACTTT. Amino acid sequence: CASSVGTGGSSPLHF.